Below are 28 T cell receptor beta chains sequenced from a single sample in a study of control samples from healthy donors and cancer patients. The method was immunoSEQ multiplex PCR; TCRdb's version includes in-frame clones alone and lacks a portion of them. The table lists around 53,000 clones, 75% to 90% of them singletons. Material for sequencing was PBMCs. Receptors were obtained from a man in his fifties or sixties with head and neck cancer.

The chain is built from TRBV6-6 and TRBJ2-7; D is possibly TRBD1 or TRBD2 (5 bases each). The V end lost 8 bases, the J end lost 2 bases, and 10 bases lay between the germline ends. Germline V gene data show CDR1 as MNHNY and CDR2 as SVGAGI (reference sequence). This CDR3 spans 12 amino acids. CDR3 in DNA: TGTGCCAGCCGGGACCTAGCCTACGAGCAGTACTTC. Translating gives CASRDLAYEQYF.

The CDR3 DNA sequence: TGTGCCAGCAGCCAACGGTCCCGGACGGTTAACTATGGCTACACCTTC. Its protein is CASSQRSRTVNYGYTF. The chain carries TRBV14 and TRBJ1-2; D unresolved. Looked up from germline, CDR1 is SGHDN and CDR2 is FVKESK. The CDR3 consists of 16 residues. The V and J ends lost 2 bases and 1 base respectively, with 14 bases between them.

The chain recombines TRBV6-5 with TRBJ2-7, with D perhaps TRBD2 (8 bases). This CDR3 region has 15 residues. Germline CDR1 and CDR2: MNHEY and SVGAGI. Trimming removed 0 bases at V and 7 bases at J, with 16 bases between. The CDR3 region has the DNA TGTGCCAGCAGTTACTCTTGGACAGGCGGGGGGGAGCAGTACTTC. This gives the protein CASSYSWTGGGEQYF.

The gene calls are TRBV9 and TRBJ2-1; a weak D match, TRBD2 (6 bases). CDR3 length equals 16 residues. Germline-derived CDR1 and CDR2 are SGDLS and YYNGEE. V lost 0 bases and J lost 9, with 19 bases in between. CDR3 region: CASSVGGVARGTEQFF. For the CDR3, the DNA is TGTGCCAGCAGCGTAGGGGGGGTCGCTAGAGGTACTGAGCAGTTCTTC.

The chain has TRBV2 and TRBJ1-3; TRBD1 agrees at 8 bases. The CDR3 totals 15 residues. Germline loops: CDR1 SNHLY, CDR2 FYNNEI. Trimming at V came to 6 bases and at J to 0 bases, leaving 4 bases not matched to a gene. CDR3: CASRGGTGSGNTIYF. The CDR3, as DNA: TGTGCCAGCAGGGGGGGGACAGGCTCTGGAAACACCATATATTTT.

The chain has TRBV5-4 and TRBJ1-1; 9 bases line up with TRBD1. CDR3 length equals 14 residues. V was clipped by 2 bases and J by 8 bases; unmatched bases: 7. The germline V gene has CDR1 SGHNT and CDR2 YYREEE (reference sequence). CDR3 protein: CASSLPLGQGEAFF. In DNA form, the CDR3 reads TGTGCCAGCAGCTTACCATTAGGACAGGGGGAAGCTTTCTTT.

CDR3 bases: TGTGCCAGTCGGGGTCAGACAGGGACCGATACGCAGTATTTT. Residues: CASRGQTGTDTQYF. The chain combines TRBV18 with TRBJ2-3, with TRBD1 matching 7 bases. Trimming removed 9 bases from V and 6 bases from J; junction bases left unmatched: 12. The V gene's germline CDR1 is KGHSH and CDR2 LQKENI. This CDR3 is 14 amino acids long.

This rearrangement joins TRBV11-2 to TRBJ2-1; D not resolved. Germline V gene data show CDR1 as SGHAT and CDR2 as FQNNGV. Trimming removed 5 bases from V and 5 bases from J, with 7 bases in between. This CDR3 has 12 residues. The CDR3 DNA reads as TGTGCCAGCAGCCTCACGAACAATGAGCAGTTCTTC. This codes for CASSLTNNEQFF.

This clone has a single count. J is TRBJ1-6 and V is TRBV7-2; D is unclear. The CDR3 spans 14 residues. V lost 0 bases and J 11 bases, leaving 11 bases between the germline ends. Looked up from germline, CDR1 is SGHTA and CDR2 is FQGNSA. The CDR3: CASSLAGSIAPLHF. Here the CDR3 DNA reads TGTGCCAGCAGCTTAGCGGGGAGCATCGCACCCCTCCACTTT.

V and J are TRBV7-2 and TRBJ1-2, with a weak D call TRBD1 (6 bases). The germline CDR1 and CDR2 sequences are SGHTA and FQGNSA. The CDR3 has 15 residues. The V end was cut by 5 bases, the J end by 2 bases, with 15 bases between. The CDR3 spells CASSARDTLNYGYTF. For the CDR3, the DNA is TGTGCCAGCAGCGCGAGGGACACTCTAAACTATGGCTACACCTTC.

The rearrangement joins TRBV24-1 to TRBJ1-1; 9 bases are shared with TRBD1. The CDR3 totals 17 residues. With V trimmed by 2 bases and J by 3 bases, 9 bases remained unmatched. CDR1 KGHDR and CDR2 SFDVKD come from the germline V gene. The CDR3 protein is CATSDSPGQGRYTEAFF. The CDR3 region has the DNA TGTGCCACCAGTGATTCCCCAGGACAGGGGAGGTACACTGAAGCTTTCTTT.

The rearrangement joins TRBV5-1 to TRBJ2-7; perhaps TRBD1 as D (5 bases). The CDR3 sequence is 13 residues long. The germline V and J ends were trimmed by 6 bases and 7 bases, with 17 bases remaining between them. CDR1 is SGHRS, CDR2 YFSETQ, per germline. The CDR3 DNA is TGCGCCAGCAAGGGGCAAGGCACCCTTGAGCAGTACTTC. It is translated as CASKGQGTLEQYF.

V and J are TRBV27 and TRBJ2-1, with TRBD1 matching over 11 bases. The trim removed 0 bases at V and 1 base at J, leaving 5 bases unmatched. The CDR3 is 18 amino acids. The germline V gene encodes CDR1 MNHEY and CDR2 SMNVEV (reference sequence). CDR3 amino acids: CASSLSGQGVTSYNEQFF. CDR3 nucleotide sequence: TGTGCCAGCAGTTTATCGGGACAGGGGGTAACATCCTACAATGAGCAGTTCTTC.

The genes are TRBV29-1 and TRBJ2-7, with a tentative D call TRBD2 (5 bases). The germline V gene encodes CDR1 SQVTM and CDR2 ANQGSEA. Trimming took 2 bases from V and 3 from J, leaving 20 bases between them. The CDR3 runs to 16 residues. In nucleotides, the CDR3 is TGCAGCGTTGAAACCCCTGGGAGAGAAATCCGCTACGAGCAGTACTTC. It encodes CSVETPGREIRYEQYF.

This chain uses TRBV11-2 with TRBJ1-1; 9 nucleotides line up with TRBD1. The CDR3 is made up of 14 amino acids. The junction had 8 bases not matched to a gene; V was cut back by 1 base and J by 11 bases. Germline V CDR1 and CDR2: SGHAT, FQNNGV. This chain's CDR3 is CASSLVRDRALAFF. In DNA, the CDR3 is TGTGCCAGCAGCTTAGTAAGGGACAGGGCCCTGGCTTTCTTT.

CDR3 loop: CASSQQIPGPSGNEKLFF. The DNA for the CDR3 is TGCGCCAGCAGCCAACAAATTCCGGGCCCCAGTGGTAATGAAAAACTGTTTTTT. V and J are TRBV4-3 and TRBJ1-4, with D hard to call. Germline-derived CDR1 and CDR2 are LGHNA and YSLEER. Trimming removed 2 bases from V and 4 bases from J, with 20 bases in between. The CDR3 spans 18 residues.

The V gene is TRBV2, the J gene TRBJ2-5; D remains unclear. V was pared by 7 bases and J by 2 bases, with 14 bases between. This CDR3 region has 14 residues. The V gene's germline CDR1 is SNHLY and CDR2 FYNNEI. In nucleotides, the CDR3 is TGTGCCAGCATCAAGGAGCAGGCACAAGAGACCCAGTACTTC. Translation: CASIKEQAQETQYF.

This sequence joins TRBV24-1 and TRBJ1-1, with TRBD1 as a possible D gene (6 bases). CDR1 and CDR2 from the germline V gene are KGHDR and SFDVKD. The V end was cut by 5 bases, the J end by 7 bases, with 13 bases between. The length of the CDR3 is 13 residues. The chain's CDR3 is CATSGAGANEAFF. CDR3 DNA: TGTGCCACCAGTGGGGCAGGGGCAAATGAAGCTTTCTTT.

J is TRBJ1-5 and V is TRBV3-1 (or the pseudogene TRBV3-2); D gene uncertain. Germline loops: CDR1 LGHDT, CDR2 YNNKEL (reference sequence). V was cut by 2 bases and J by 5 bases, with 4 bases left in between. This CDR3 spans 12 amino acids. The CDR3 DNA follows: TGTGCCAGCAGCCAAAATCATCAGCCCCAGCATTTT. It is translated as CASSQNHQPQHF.

The J gene is TRBJ2-5, the V gene TRBV19; D possibly corresponds to TRBD1 (6 bases). This CDR3 has 16 amino acids. The V end was cut by 5 bases, the J end by 5 bases, with 21 bases between. The germline CDR1 and CDR2 sequences are LNHDA and SQIVND (reference sequence). In DNA, the CDR3 is TGTGCCAGTAGTGGCCCTTTGGGACACGCCAACGAGACCCAGTACTTC. Protein product: CASSGPLGHANETQYF.

This chain connects TRBV3-1 (or the pseudogene TRBV3-2) to TRBJ1-2; D is perhaps TRBD1 (5 bases). The V gene's germline CDR1 is LGHDT and CDR2 YNNKEL (reference sequence). The germline V and J ends were trimmed by 5 bases and 4 bases, with 14 bases remaining between them. This CDR3 has 14 residues. In DNA form, the CDR3 reads TGTGCCAGCAGCTCAGGGATGGGCGTCTATGGCTACACCTTC. Its protein is CASSSGMGVYGYTF.

The chain is built from TRBV24-1 and TRBJ2-3; possibly TRBD2 for D (6 bases). The CDR3 spans 12 residues. Looked up from germline, CDR1 is KGHDR and CDR2 is SFDVKD. Trimming shortened V by 9 bases and J by 1 base, and 7 bases separated the two germline ends. The CDR3 sequence is CATGGGTDTQYF. As DNA, the CDR3 is TGTGCCACCGGCGGGGGCACAGATACGCAGTATTTT.

This chain joins TRBV6-2 or TRBV6-3 and TRBJ2-2, with D perhaps TRBD2 (6 bases). Trimming took 5 bases from V and 2 from J, leaving 12 bases between them. From germline, CDR1 is MNHEY and CDR2 SVGEGT. The CDR3 is made up of 15 amino acids. Here the CDR3 reads CASSPRDFNTGELFF. The CDR3 DNA follows: TGTGCCAGCAGTCCCCGGGACTTTAACACCGGGGAGCTGTTTTTT.

The rearrangement joins TRBV7-9 to TRBJ1-2; possibly TRBD1 for D (5 bases). The V gene lost 4 bases and the J gene lost 4 bases, with 16 bases spanning the gap. CDR1 is SEHNR, CDR2 FQNEAQ, per germline (reference sequence). This CDR3 is 15 amino acids long. CDR3 in amino acids: CASSSSGRFGYGYTF. CDR3 coding DNA: TGTGCCAGCAGCTCGTCAGGGCGTTTTGGCTATGGCTACACCTTC.

The chain carries TRBV27 and TRBJ1-5; D is perhaps TRBD1 (5 bases). Germline V gene lookup returns CDR1 MNHEY and CDR2 SMNVEV (reference sequence). This CDR3 is built from 12 residues. The V gene lost 3 bases and the J gene lost 7 bases, with 7 bases spanning the gap. The DNA for the CDR3 is TGTGCCAGCAGTTTCCAGGGACAGCCCCAGCATTTT. This sequence encodes CASSFQGQPQHF.

V is TRBV27 and J is TRBJ2-1; 7 nucleotides agree with TRBD2. Germline V gives CDR1 MNHEY, CDR2 SMNVEV (reference sequence). Unmatched junction bases numbered 13, after V lost 5 bases and J lost 0 bases. The CDR3 loop spans 18 amino acids. The CDR3 DNA follows: TGTGCCAGCAGTCCAGATCTGCGGGGGACGAGCTCCTACAATGAGCAGTTCTTC. This codes for CASSPDLRGTSSYNEQFF.

J is TRBJ2-3 and V is TRBV10-1; maybe TRBD1 (5 bases). The germline V and J ends were trimmed by 4 bases and 4 bases, with 12 bases remaining between them. Germline V gene data show CDR1 as WNHNN and CDR2 as SYGVQD (reference sequence). The CDR3 is made up of 14 amino acids. DNA of the CDR3: TGCGCCAGCAGTGCCTACAGGTCGGCAGATACGCAGTATTTT. Protein product: CASSAYRSADTQYF.

The chain couples TRBV10-3 to TRBJ2-3, with 11 bases matching TRBD2. Germline values: CDR1 ENHRY, CDR2 SYGVKD. This CDR3 contains 14 residues. Trimming cost V 11 bases and J 2 bases; bases outside gene matches: 6. CDR3 loop: CASGTSGLTDTQYF. CDR3 DNA: TGTGCCTCTGGGACTAGCGGACTCACAGATACGCAGTATTTT.